A single sample gave rise to the 9 T cell receptor beta chains below, sequenced in a study of OX40 agonist ivuxolimab in advanced cancers. Data came from immunoSEQ multiplex PCR; TCRdb stores just in-frame clones and leaves some out. The sample contains about 48,000 clones, approximately 79% of which appear only once. The sequencing used CD4+ or CD8+ T cells sorted from blood, collected in a trial of the OX40 agonist ivuxolimab. The receptors were sampled from an adult with an advanced solid tumor such as melanoma, head and neck, liver or kidney cancer.

The CDR3 is CASSSNMNTEAFF. CDR3 nucleotides: TGTGCCAGCAGCTCGAATATGAACACTGAAGCTTTCTTT. The genes are TRBV7-3 and TRBJ1-1; D remains ambiguous. Trimming removed 4 bases from V and 0 bases from J, with 6 bases in between. CDR3 length: 13 amino acids. Per germline, CDR1 SGHTA and CDR2 FQGTGA.

The V gene is TRBV6-6, the J gene TRBJ2-2; a weak D match, TRBD2 (5 bases). CDR1 is MNHNY, CDR2 SVGAGI, per germline (reference sequence). V was clipped by 6 bases and J by 7 bases, with 12 bases between them. The CDR3 consists of 13 residues. CDR3 region: CASSPTRIGELFF. As DNA, the CDR3 is TGTGCCAGCAGCCCCACTAGGATCGGGGAGCTGTTTTTT.

In this sample, this clone turned up once. The V call is TRBV7-2, the J call TRBJ2-7, with TRBD2 matching 10 bases. V was clipped by 7 bases and J by 7 bases; unmatched bases: 10. The CDR3 contains 14 residues. Germline CDR1 reads SGHTA; CDR2 reads FQGNSA. CDR3 sequence (DNA): TGTGCCAGCAAGGCTAGCGGGAGATTAGGGGAGCAGTACTTC. Translating gives CASKASGRLGEQYF.

This clone was observed a handful of times. The V and J genes are TRBV29-1 and TRBJ1-4, with D possibly matching TRBD1 (5 bases). The CDR3 has 14 residues. Germline V gene lookup returns CDR1 SQVTM and CDR2 ANQGSEA. V lost 7 bases and J 4 bases, leaving 16 bases between the germline ends. The CDR3 nucleotides are TGCAGCGGGAAGTTCGGGGGACTTAATGAAAAACTGTTTTTT. It translates to CSGKFGGLNEKLFF.

V and J are TRBV28 and TRBJ2-2, with 9 bases matching TRBD1. The CDR3 totals 17 residues. V lost 7 bases, J lost 4 bases, and 13 bases stayed unmatched. Per the germline V gene, CDR1 is MDHEN and CDR2 is SYDVKM. CDR3 coding DNA: TGTGCCAGCATCCAAATACAGGGGGCGTCAGGCACCGGGGAGCTGTTTTTT. This gives the protein CASIQIQGASGTGELFF.

This chain joins TRBV2 and TRBJ1-2, with TRBD1 as a possible D gene (6 bases). Germline V lookup: CDR1 SNHLY, CDR2 FYNNEI. This CDR3 has 15 amino acids. V was cut by 5 bases and J by 6 bases, with 19 bases left in between. Written as DNA, the CDR3 is TGTGCCAGCAGTTTAGGGGGGCAGGGGAATCATGGCTACACCTTC. This codes for CASSLGGQGNHGYTF.

The chain couples TRBV30 to TRBJ1-2; D is undetermined. The CDR3 has 12 residues. Trimming left V 3 bases short and J 5 bases short, with 10 bases between. CDR1 and CDR2 from the germline V gene are GTSNPN and SVGIG (reference sequence). CDR3 amino acids: CAWSRRSYGYTF. CDR3 DNA sequence: TGTGCCTGGAGCCGGCGTTCGTATGGCTACACCTTC.

The V and J genes are TRBV4-1 and TRBJ2-3; 8 bases agree with TRBD1. In germline, CDR1 is MGHRA, CDR2 YSYEKL. V lost 4 bases and J lost 2; bases outside the gene matches: 5. The CDR3 is made up of 15 amino acids. CDR3 amino acids: CASSPGQGPTDTQYF. Written as DNA, the CDR3 is TGCGCCAGCAGCCCCGGACAGGGCCCCACAGATACGCAGTATTTT.

V is TRBV4-1 and J is TRBJ1-1; D unresolved. Germline CDR1 MGHRA, CDR2 YSYEKL. The CDR3 is made up of 16 amino acids. Trimming left V 5 bases short and J 3 bases short, with 19 bases between. Written as DNA, the CDR3 is TGCGCCAGCAGCTACCGGGCCCCATCTCGTGACACTGAAGCTTTCTTT. Its translation is CASSYRAPSRDTEAFF.